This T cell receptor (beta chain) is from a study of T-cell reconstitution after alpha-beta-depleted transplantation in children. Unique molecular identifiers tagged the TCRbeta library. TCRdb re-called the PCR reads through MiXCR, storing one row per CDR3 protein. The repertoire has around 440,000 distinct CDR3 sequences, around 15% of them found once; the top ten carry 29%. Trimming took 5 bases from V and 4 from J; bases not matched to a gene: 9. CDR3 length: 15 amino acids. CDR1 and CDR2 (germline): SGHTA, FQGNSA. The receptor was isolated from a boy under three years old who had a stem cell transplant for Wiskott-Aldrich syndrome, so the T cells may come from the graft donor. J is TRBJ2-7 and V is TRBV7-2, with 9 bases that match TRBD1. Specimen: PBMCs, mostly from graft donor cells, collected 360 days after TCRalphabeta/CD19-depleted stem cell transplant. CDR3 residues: CASSQGGTGSYEQYF. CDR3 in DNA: TGTGCCAGCAGCCAAGGAGGGACAGGGTCATACGAGCAGTACTTC.